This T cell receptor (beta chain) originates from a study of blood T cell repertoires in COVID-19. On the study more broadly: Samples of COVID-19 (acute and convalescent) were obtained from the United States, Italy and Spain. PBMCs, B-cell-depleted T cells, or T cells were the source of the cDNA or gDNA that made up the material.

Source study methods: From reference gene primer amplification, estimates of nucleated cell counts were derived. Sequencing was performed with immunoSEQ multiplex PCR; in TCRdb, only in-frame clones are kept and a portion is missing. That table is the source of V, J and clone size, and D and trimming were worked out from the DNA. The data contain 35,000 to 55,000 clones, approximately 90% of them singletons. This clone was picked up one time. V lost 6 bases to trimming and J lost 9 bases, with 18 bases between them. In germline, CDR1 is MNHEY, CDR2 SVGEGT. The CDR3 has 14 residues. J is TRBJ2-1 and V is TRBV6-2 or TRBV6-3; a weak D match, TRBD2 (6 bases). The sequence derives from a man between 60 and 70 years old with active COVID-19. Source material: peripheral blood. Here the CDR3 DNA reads TGTGCCAGCAGCGAAGACGCACTAGCTGTTGAGCAGTTCTTC. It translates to CASSEDALAVEQFF.